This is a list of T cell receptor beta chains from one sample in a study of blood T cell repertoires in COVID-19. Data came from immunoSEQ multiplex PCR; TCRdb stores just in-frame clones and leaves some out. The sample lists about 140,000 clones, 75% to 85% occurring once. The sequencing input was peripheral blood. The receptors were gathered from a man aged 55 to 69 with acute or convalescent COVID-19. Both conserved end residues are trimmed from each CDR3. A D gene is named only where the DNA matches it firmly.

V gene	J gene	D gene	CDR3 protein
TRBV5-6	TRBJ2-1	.	ASSLWGRSSYNEQF
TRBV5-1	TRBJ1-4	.	ASSFSETNEKLF
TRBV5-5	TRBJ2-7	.	ASSVTATGFSYEQY
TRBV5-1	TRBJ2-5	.	ASSLEGGLETQY
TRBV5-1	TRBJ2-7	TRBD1	ASSWTGDEQY
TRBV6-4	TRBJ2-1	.	ASSDEGYGEQF
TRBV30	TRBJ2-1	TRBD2	AWNPGTSSYNEQF
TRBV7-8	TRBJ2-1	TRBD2	ASSALRLAGGPYNEQF
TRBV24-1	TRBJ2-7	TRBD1	ATSDLTGTGKY
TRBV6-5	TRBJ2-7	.	ASSLQAYEQY
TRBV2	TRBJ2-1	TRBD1	ASSVTGSRQGIYNEQF
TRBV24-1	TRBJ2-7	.	ATSDLGLAETYEQY
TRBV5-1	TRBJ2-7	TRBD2	ASSPISGGGRSYEQY
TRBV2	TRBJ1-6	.	ASSEGQGYNSPLH
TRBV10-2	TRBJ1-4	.	ASKGIPGDPEKLF
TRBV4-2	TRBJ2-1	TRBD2	ASSQGTSGRNEQF
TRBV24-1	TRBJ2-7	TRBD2	ATSVQRGPYEQY
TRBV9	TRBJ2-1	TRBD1	ASSEWDSGDEQF
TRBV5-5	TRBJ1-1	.	ASSRLQPTENTEAF
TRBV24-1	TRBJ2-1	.	ATSDSTRSSYNEQF
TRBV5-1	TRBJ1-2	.	ASSLGWATNYGYT
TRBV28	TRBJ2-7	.	ASSSPGQSAS
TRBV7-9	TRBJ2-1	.	ASSLARTVELGQF
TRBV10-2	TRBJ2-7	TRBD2	ASRLAGGPGEQY
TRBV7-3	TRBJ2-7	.	ASSPRLGGEQY
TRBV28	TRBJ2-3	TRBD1	ATLRDRGTDTQY